This T cell receptor beta chain originates from a study of T cell changes during pregnancy in multiple sclerosis. Profiled with immunoSEQ multiplex PCR; TCRdb holds only in-frame clones, not every one. The sample holds about 35,000 clones, around 93% seen once. Trimming removed 5 bases from V and 1 base from J; junction bases left unmatched: 3. The CDR3 has 15 residues. Per germline, CDR1 SGHTA and CDR2 FQGTGA. The TCR was taken from a female donor with multiple sclerosis, enrolled in a pregnancy study. The material was CD4+ T cells from peripheral blood mononuclear cells, obtained in the first trimester of pregnancy. The chain combines TRBV7-3 with TRBJ2-1; 9 bases agree with TRBD1. For the CDR3, the DNA is TGTGCCAGCAGCGCGACAGGGGGGTCCTACAATGAGCAGTTCTTC. As protein: CASSATGGSYNEQFF.